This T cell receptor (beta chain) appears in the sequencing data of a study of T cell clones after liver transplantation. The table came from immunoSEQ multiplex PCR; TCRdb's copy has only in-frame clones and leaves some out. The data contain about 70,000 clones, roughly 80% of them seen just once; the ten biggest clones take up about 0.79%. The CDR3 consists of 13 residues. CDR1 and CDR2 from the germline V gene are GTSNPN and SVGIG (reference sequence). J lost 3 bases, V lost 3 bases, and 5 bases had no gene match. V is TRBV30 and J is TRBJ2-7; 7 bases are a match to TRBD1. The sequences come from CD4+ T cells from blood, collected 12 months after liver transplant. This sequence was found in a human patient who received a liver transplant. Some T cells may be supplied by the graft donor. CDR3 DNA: TGTGCCTGGAGGAACCGGGACAGCTACGAGCAGTACTTC. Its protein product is CAWRNRDSYEQYF. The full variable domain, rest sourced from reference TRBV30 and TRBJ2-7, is SQTIHQWPATLVQPVGSPLSLECTVEGTSNPNLYWYRQAAGRGLQLLFYSVGIGQISSEVPQNLSASRPQDRQFILSSKKLLLSDSGFYLCAWRNRDSYEQYFGPGTRLTVT.